Below are 26 T cell receptor beta chains sequenced from a single sample in a study of OX40 agonist ivuxolimab in advanced cancers. Some clones are missing from TCRdb's copy, which holds only in-frame ones; the method was immunoSEQ multiplex PCR. The repertoire holds about 73,000 clones, with 75% to 95% as singletons. The material sequenced was CD4+ or CD8+ T cells sorted from blood, taken in a trial of the OX40 agonist ivuxolimab. The receptors were gathered from an adult with an advanced solid tumor such as melanoma, head and neck, liver or kidney cancer.

The chain couples TRBV7-8 to TRBJ2-2; 7 bases align to TRBD2. Unmatched junction bases numbered 3, after V lost 4 bases and J lost 4 bases. CDR3 length equals 14 residues. CDR1 and CDR2 from the germline V gene are SGHVS and FQNEAQ. The CDR3, as DNA: TGTGCCAGCAGCTCTAGCGGCGGCACCGGGGAGCTGTTTTTT. Translated, it gives CASSSSGGTGELFF.

This rearrangement joins TRBV13 to TRBJ2-7, with 12 bases lining up with TRBD1. CDR3 size: 15 residues. V gave up 0 bases and J gave up 4 bases; unmatched junction bases: 1. CDR1 is PRHDT and CDR2 is FYEKMQ in the germline V gene (reference sequence). The CDR3, as DNA: TGTGCCAGCAGCTTAGGGGGACAGGGGGCGTACGAGCAGTACTTC. It is translated as CASSLGGQGAYEQYF.

V gene TRBV11-3 combines with J gene TRBJ2-5; tentatively, D is TRBD2 (6 bases). The length of the CDR3 is 15 residues. The germline V and J ends were trimmed by 1 base and 1 base, with 10 bases remaining between them. The germline V gene encodes CDR1 SGHNT and CDR2 YENEEA. The CDR3 loop reads CASSLGGTFQETQYF. The CDR3 DNA reads TGTGCCAGCAGCTTAGGCGGGACCTTCCAAGAGACCCAGTACTTC.

The chain employs TRBV2 and TRBJ1-5, with D possibly matching TRBD1 (5 bases). The V gene lost 6 bases and the J gene lost 3 bases, with 12 bases spanning the gap. The CDR3 spans 14 residues. In germline, CDR1 is SNHLY, CDR2 FYNNEI. The DNA of the CDR3 is TGTGCCAGCAGCCCGAGGGGCGCCAATCAGCCCCAGCATTTT. As protein: CASSPRGANQPQHF.

The CDR3 reads CASSRTRRDTQYF. The CDR3 DNA sequence: TGTGCCAGCAGCCGTACTAGGAGGGATACGCAGTATTTT. The chain employs TRBV7-2 and TRBJ2-3, with D tentatively TRBD2 (5 bases). The V end was cut by 5 bases, the J end by 6 bases, with 12 bases between. The CDR3 consists of 13 residues. From germline, CDR1 is SGHTA and CDR2 FQGNSA.

The chain combines TRBV5-1 with TRBJ2-5; tentatively, D is TRBD1 (6 bases). The CDR3 covers 14 residues. The ends were cut back, 0 bases at V and 1 base at J, with 7 bases in the middle. Germline CDR1 and CDR2: SGHRS and YFSETQ. The CDR3 coding sequence is TGCGCCAGCAGCTTGGGGACAGTCCAAGAGACCCAGTACTTC. It yields the protein CASSLGTVQETQYF.

The chain couples TRBV5-1 to TRBJ1-3; 8 bases are shared with TRBD1. Per the germline V gene, CDR1 is SGHRS and CDR2 is YFSETQ. This CDR3 has 15 amino acids. Trimming took 0 bases from V and 3 from J; bases not matched to a gene: 2. The CDR3 DNA follows: TGCGCCAGCAGCTTGGCCGGACAGGGTGGAAACACCATATATTTT. Protein product: CASSLAGQGGNTIYF.

The CDR3 sequence is CASSGRTGGEKLFF. The CDR3 nucleotides are TGTGCCAGCAGCGGACGGACAGGGGGGGAAAAACTGTTTTTT. The rearrangement links TRBV9 to TRBJ1-4, with 10 bases that match TRBD1. The CDR3 covers 14 residues. Trimming took 3 bases from V and 8 from J; bases not matched to a gene: 4. Germline assignment: CDR1 SGDLS and CDR2 YYNGEE.

The chain combines TRBV11-3 with TRBJ2-3; 8 bases line up with TRBD2. This CDR3 has 15 amino acids. Germline CDR1 reads SGHNT; CDR2 reads YENEEA. V was clipped by 2 bases and J by 4 bases; unmatched bases: 5. DNA of the CDR3: TGTGCCAGCAGCTTAAGGTCGGGAGGGCCAGATACGCAGTATTTT. Protein: CASSLRSGGPDTQYF.

The CDR3 loop reads CASSQGRASYEQYF. The CDR3, as DNA: TGTGCCAGCAGCCAGGGCAGGGCCTCCTACGAGCAGTACTTC. This chain uses TRBV5-4 with TRBJ2-7, with D tentatively TRBD1 (5 bases). Germline V gene lookup returns CDR1 SGHNT and CDR2 YYREEE (reference sequence). V dropped 4 bases and J dropped 0 bases, with 11 bases sitting between them. CDR3 size: 14 residues.

In DNA form, the CDR3 reads TGCAGTGCTAGGGTAGAGACCCAGTACTTC. As protein: CSARVETQYF. The chain employs TRBV20-1 and TRBJ2-5; D remains unclear. The CDR3 has 10 residues. Trimming removed 3 bases from V and 4 bases from J, with 3 bases in between. Per the germline V gene, CDR1 is DFQATT and CDR2 is SNEGSKA (reference sequence).

The chain is built from TRBV28 and TRBJ2-5; D is uncertain. V lost 3 bases and J lost 1, with 9 bases in between. The CDR3 length is 14 residues. Per germline, CDR1 MDHEN and CDR2 SYDVKM. The CDR3 here is CASSLASFQETQYF. The DNA of the CDR3 is TGTGCCAGCAGTTTGGCCTCTTTCCAAGAGACCCAGTACTTC.

The V gene is TRBV4-3, the J gene TRBJ2-1; D is undetermined. Germline values: CDR1 LGHNA, CDR2 YSLEER. This CDR3 has 13 amino acids. The germline V and J ends were trimmed by 4 bases and 2 bases, with 6 bases remaining between them. This chain's CDR3 is CASSRVTYNEQFF. The DNA for the CDR3 is TGCGCCAGCAGCCGGGTGACCTACAATGAGCAGTTCTTC.

This chain connects TRBV28 to TRBJ2-1; perhaps TRBD1 as D (5 bases). CDR3 length: 13 amino acids. V lost 8 bases and J lost 6, with 14 bases in between. CDR1 is MDHEN and CDR2 is SYDVKM in the germline V gene. CDR3 amino acids: CASGAARVNEQFF. Here the CDR3 DNA reads TGTGCCAGCGGGGCGGCGAGAGTCAATGAGCAGTTCTTC.

V is TRBV9 and J is TRBJ2-1; TRBD2 matches 8 bases. With 3 bases clipped from V and 10 bases from J, the junction kept 6 bases outside the gene matches. Germline V gene lookup returns CDR1 SGDLS and CDR2 YYNGEE. This CDR3 spans 13 amino acids. CDR3 in DNA: TGTGCCAGCAGCGCGGGACTAGACCGGGAGCAGTTCTTC. Translation: CASSAGLDREQFF.

The chain recombines TRBV11-3 with TRBJ1-4; D ambiguous. The germline V gene encodes CDR1 SGHNT and CDR2 YENEEA. V was cut by 8 bases and J by 1 base, with 8 bases left in between. This CDR3 has 13 amino acids. The CDR3 DNA follows: TGTGCCAGCTCCCTTGGAACTAATGAAAAACTGTTTTTT. It yields the protein CASSLGTNEKLFF.

J is TRBJ2-3 and V is TRBV18; D possibly uses TRBD1 or TRBD2 (5 bases each). The V end lost 3 bases, the J end lost 3 bases, and 13 bases lay between the germline ends. The length of the CDR3 is 15 residues. CDR1 is KGHSH and CDR2 is LQKENI in the germline V gene. Here the CDR3 DNA reads TGTGCCAGCTCACCCGGGACGGGGAATACAGATACGCAGTATTTT. Protein: CASSPGTGNTDTQYF.

The chain is built from TRBV19 and TRBJ2-5; TRBD1 might be the D (6 bases). V lost 4 bases, J lost 0 bases, and 9 bases lay in between. Per the germline V gene, CDR1 is LNHDA and CDR2 is SQIVND (reference sequence). The CDR3 sequence is 14 residues long. CDR3 nucleotide sequence: TGTGCCAGTAGTACGACAGGTAACCAAGAGACCCAGTACTTC. It specifies CASSTTGNQETQYF. Together with reference TRBV19 and TRBJ2-5, the CDR3 gives the full variable domain: DGGITQSPKYLFRKEGQNVTLSCEQNLNHDAMYWYRQDPGQGLRLIYYSQIVNDFQKGDIAEGYSVSREKKESFPLTVTSAQKNPTAFYLCASSTTGNQETQYFGPGTRLLVL.

CDR3 residues: CASSDPVGSGSGANVLTF. The CDR3 DNA reads as TGTGCCAGCAGTGATCCAGTAGGGTCCGGTTCTGGGGCCAACGTCCTGACTTTC. The gene calls are TRBV2 and TRBJ2-6; D gene unclear. V gave up 3 bases and J gave up 1 base, with 16 bases separating them. Per the germline V gene, CDR1 is SNHLY and CDR2 is FYNNEI. The CDR3 spans 18 residues.

The J gene is TRBJ2-2, the V gene TRBV7-2; TRBD1 agrees at 9 bases. The ends lost 5 bases at V and 5 bases at J; junction bases unmatched: 6. The germline V gene encodes CDR1 SGHTA and CDR2 FQGNSA. The CDR3 is 15 residues long. As DNA, the CDR3 is TGTGCCAGCAGCACTACAGGGGGCCGGACCGGGGAGCTGTTTTTT. Translation: CASSTTGGRTGELFF.

The count of this clone is one. The chain has TRBV28 and TRBJ1-2; D gene ambiguous. Germline CDR1 is MDHEN and CDR2 is SYDVKM. The CDR3 sequence is 14 residues long. V lost 7 bases and J 5 bases, leaving 17 bases between the germline ends. CDR3 DNA sequence: TGTGCCAGCATGGTGGCGACGGAAGGGTATGGCTACACCTTC. Protein product: CASMVATEGYGYTF.

This chain joins TRBV7-2 and TRBJ2-5; D unclear. V was trimmed by 5 bases and J by 4 bases, leaving 8 bases between them. The CDR3 covers 12 residues. Germline CDR1 reads SGHTA; CDR2 reads FQGNSA. The CDR3 DNA sequence: TGTGCCAGCAGCCTACGGCGAGAGACCCAGTACTTC. Translation: CASSLRRETQYF.

J is TRBJ2-3 and V is TRBV6-4, with 7 bases identical to TRBD2. V dropped 8 bases and J dropped 4; count of bases not matched to a gene: 6. Germline CDR1 is MRHNA and CDR2 is SNTAGT. This CDR3 has 13 amino acids. CDR3 nucleotides: TGTGCCAGCGGGCGGGAGCTGTCAGATACGCAGTATTTT. As protein: CASGRELSDTQYF.

This chain uses TRBV7-9 with TRBJ2-7; D is unresolved. The CDR3 is 13 amino acids. Looked up from germline, CDR1 is SEHNR and CDR2 is FQNEAQ (reference sequence). The ends were cut back, 3 bases at V and 3 bases at J, with 9 bases in the middle. The DNA of the CDR3 is TGTGCCAGCAGCTTCAGCCGGAACTACGAGCAGTACTTC. This translates into CASSFSRNYEQYF.

In nucleotides, the CDR3 is TGCGCCAGCAGCCCACTAGCGGGAGGGCCGGGGACGCAGTATTTT. This sequence encodes CASSPLAGGPGTQYF. This chain uses TRBV4-3 with TRBJ2-3, with 13 positions matching TRBD2. Trimming took 4 bases from V and 9 from J; bases not matched to a gene: 7. In germline, CDR1 is LGHNA, CDR2 YSLEER. The CDR3 extends over 15 amino acids.

The chain has TRBV10-3 and TRBJ2-5; 8 bases align to TRBD1. CDR3 length: 12 residues. After removal of 8 bases from V and 4 bases from J, the junction contained 3 bases not matched to a gene. Germline values: CDR1 ENHRY, CDR2 SYGVKD. DNA for the CDR3: TGTGCCATCGGACAGGGTCGAGAGACCCAGTACTTC. This translates into CAIGQGRETQYF.